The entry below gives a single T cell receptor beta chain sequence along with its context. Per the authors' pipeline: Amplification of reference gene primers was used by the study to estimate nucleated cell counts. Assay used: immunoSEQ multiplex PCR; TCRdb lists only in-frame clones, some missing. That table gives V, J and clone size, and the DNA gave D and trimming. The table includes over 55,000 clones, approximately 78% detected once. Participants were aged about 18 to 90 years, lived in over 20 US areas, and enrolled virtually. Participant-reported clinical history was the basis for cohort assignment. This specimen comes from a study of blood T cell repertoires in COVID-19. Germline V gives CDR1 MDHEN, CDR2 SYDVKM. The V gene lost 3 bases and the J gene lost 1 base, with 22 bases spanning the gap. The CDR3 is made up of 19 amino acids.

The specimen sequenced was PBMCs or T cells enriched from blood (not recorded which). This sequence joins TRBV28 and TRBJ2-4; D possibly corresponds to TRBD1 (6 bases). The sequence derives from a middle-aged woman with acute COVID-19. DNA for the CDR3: TGTGCCAGCAGTTTTGTGTTGGACTTGCAAGGGGGTGCCAAAAACATTCAGTACTTC. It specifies CASSFVLDLQGGAKNIQYF.